The 23 T cell receptor beta chains below come from one sample, sequenced in a study of T cells after yellow fever vaccination. TCRdb used MiXCR to reprocess the 5' RACE reads, holding one entry per CDR3 protein. The sample yields 120,000 or so distinct CDR3 sequences, 6.5% to 9% seen once. Material: CD4+ T cells sorted from PBMCs, obtained about 49 days after the first yellow fever vaccination. The receptor set was obtained from a man between 18 and 29 years old who received the YFV17D yellow fever vaccine.

This clonotype has a count of ten or more. CDR3 sequence: CASSLDDTNSPLHF. CDR3 nucleotide sequence: TGCGCCAGCAGCTTGGACGACACGAATTCACCCCTCCACTTT. The chain employs TRBV5-1 and TRBJ1-6; D remains ambiguous. The CDR3 extends over 14 amino acids. The germline CDR1 and CDR2 sequences are SGHRS and YFSETQ. Trimming shortened V by 0 bases and J by 7 bases, and 8 bases separated the two germline ends.

This clonotype was observed many times. The chain employs TRBV7-8 and TRBJ2-1, with D perhaps matching TRBD1 or TRBD2 (5 bases each). The CDR3 totals 13 residues. Trimming removed 6 bases at V and 5 bases at J, with 11 bases between. Germline CDR1 is SGHVS and CDR2 is FQNEAQ. The CDR3 coding sequence is TGTGCCAGCAGTTGGGGACGGAACAATGAGCAGTTCTTC. The encoded protein is CASSWGRNNEQFF.

This clonotype was found many times. The chain joins TRBV21-1 to TRBJ2-7. TRBV21-1 is deemed a pseudogene. The CDR3 extends over 12 amino acids. The CDR3, as DNA: TGTGCCAGCAGCTCCCTCTCCTACGAGCAGTACGTC. Protein product: CASSSLSYEQYV.

This clonotype was picked up many times. This chain uses TRBV20-1 with TRBJ2-3; TRBD2 agrees at 7 bases. Germline V gives CDR1 DFQATT, CDR2 SNEGSKA (reference sequence). Trimming took 5 bases from V and 4 from J; bases not matched to a gene: 12. The CDR3 consists of 15 residues. CDR3 amino acids: CSALRAAGYPDTQYF. DNA of the CDR3: TGCAGTGCTCTGAGGGCAGCGGGGTATCCAGATACGCAGTATTTT.

This clonotype was seen repeatedly, ten times or more. The V call is TRBV4-3, the J call TRBJ2-4; 9 nucleotides line up with TRBD1. From germline, CDR1 is LGHNA and CDR2 YSLEER. With 0 bases clipped from V and 11 bases from J, the junction kept 11 bases outside the gene matches. This CDR3 comprises 16 residues. CDR3 DNA sequence: TGCGCCAGCAGCCAAGATTTATTGGACAGGGGCCGCCTTCAGTACTTC. Translated, it gives CASSQDLLDRGRLQYF.

This clonotype was seen many times. The chain has TRBV18 and TRBJ2-1; TRBD2 matches at 10 bases. Germline V gene sequence: CDR1 KGHSH, CDR2 LQKENI. The CDR3 has 15 amino acids. V lost 3 bases to trimming and J lost 7 bases; unmatched junction nucleotides: 6. The DNA of the CDR3 is TGTGCCAGCTCACCGACTAGCGGGTGGACTAATGAGCAGTTCTTC. Protein: CASSPTSGWTNEQFF.

Remarks on this clonotype: One base away lies a much larger clone, so this may be a sequencing read error. The V and J genes are TRBV4-2 and TRBJ2-3; D is ambiguous. The CDR3 loop spans 15 amino acids. Germline loops: CDR1 LGHNA, CDR2 YNFKEQ. CDR3 bases: TGTGCCGGCAGCCAAGAAAGGGCCAGCACAGATACGCAGTATTTT. This gives the protein CAGSQERASTDTQYF.

The chain employs TRBV7-6 and TRBJ1-2; D unresolved. Germline values: CDR1 SGHVS, CDR2 FNYEAQ. The CDR3 is 13 residues long. V lost 4 bases, J lost 3 bases, and 9 bases lay in between. DNA of the CDR3: TGTGCCAGCAGCTCGGGGTTGGACTATGGCTACACCTTC. This encodes CASSSGLDYGYTF.

In its sample, this clonotype was seen many times. The chain couples TRBV20-1 to TRBJ2-7; perhaps D is TRBD1 or TRBD2 (5 bases each). The CDR3 is 15 amino acids. The germline V gene encodes CDR1 DFQATT and CDR2 SNEGSKA (reference sequence). V lost 5 bases, J lost 1 base, and 18 bases lay in between. The CDR3 region is CSAPSARDPSYEQYV. The CDR3 nucleotides are TGCAGTGCTCCTTCCGCGAGGGACCCATCCTACGAGCAGTACGTC.

The table lists this clonotype with many counts. V is TRBV12-3 or TRBV12-4 and J is TRBJ2-1, with 11 bases aligning to TRBD2. Trimming took 7 bases from V and 3 from J; bases not matched to a gene: 5. The CDR3 consists of 15 residues. CDR3 DNA sequence: TGTGCCAGCAACATAGCGGGGGGGCACTACAATGAGCAGTTCTTC. It translates to CASNIAGGHYNEQFF.

Concerning this clonotype: A single base separates this from a much larger clone, so it may be a read error. The chain links TRBV18 to TRBJ2-3; tentatively, D is TRBD1 or TRBD2 (5 bases each). V lost 6 bases and J 5 bases, leaving 15 bases between the germline ends. Germline CDR1 is KGHSH and CDR2 is LQKENI. The CDR3 sequence is 14 residues long. CDR3 residues: CASSRGTDIDTQYF. The CDR3 DNA sequence: TGTGCCAGCTCCCGAGGGACCGACATAGATACGCAGTATTTT. Full variable domain (missing parts from reference TRBV18 and TRBJ2-3): NAGVMQNPRHLVRRRGQEARLRCSPMKGHSHVYWYRQLPEEGLKFMVYLQKENIIDESGMPKERFSAEFPKEGPSILRIQQVVRGDSAAYFCASSRGTDIDTQYFGPGTRLTVL.

This clonotype was seen many times. The V and J genes are TRBV5-5 and TRBJ2-3; TRBD2 aligns across 7 bases. V trimming: 4 bases; J trimming: 6 bases; junction bases outside the gene matches: 14. The CDR3 totals 16 residues. Germline loops: CDR1 SGHKS, CDR2 YYEKEE (reference sequence). CDR3 sequence (DNA): TGTGCCAGCAGCCTGACCCGGGACTACCTTTACGATACGCAGTATTTT. It is translated as CASSLTRDYLYDTQYF.

This clonotype was counted ten times or more. This rearrangement joins TRBV5-4 to TRBJ2-5; 7 bases align to TRBD2. The germline V gene encodes CDR1 SGHNT and CDR2 YYREEE (reference sequence). The CDR3 has 15 residues. The V and J ends lost 4 bases and 5 bases, in that order; junction bases with no gene match: 11. CDR3 in amino acids: CASSTPVAGVETQYF. The CDR3 region has the DNA TGTGCCAGCAGCACCCCGGTGGCGGGGGTTGAGACCCAGTACTTC.

This clonotype was picked up many times. The chain couples TRBV4-2 to TRBJ2-3, with 10 bases matching TRBD2. The germline gives CDR1 LGHNA, CDR2 YNFKEQ. The junction had 3 bases not matched to a gene; V was cut back by 0 bases and J by 3 bases. The CDR3 runs 16 residues. The CDR3 coding sequence is TGTGCCAGCAGCCAAGAGGTACTAGCGGGGACAGATACGCAGTATTTT. It yields the protein CASSQEVLAGTDTQYF.

This clonotype was observed a few times. The chain carries TRBV18 and TRBJ2-7; possibly TRBD1 or TRBD2 for D (5 bases each). CDR3 length: 15 amino acids. Germline values: CDR1 KGHSH, CDR2 LQKENI. Trimming left V 5 bases short and J 3 bases short, with 17 bases between. The CDR3 DNA sequence: TGTGCCAGCTCATCGGGGCCCCTAGGGTACTACGAGCAGTACTTC. Protein sequence: CASSSGPLGYYEQYF.

This clonotype was seen repeatedly, ten times or more. V gene TRBV4-2 combines with J gene TRBJ2-2; D is ambiguous. This CDR3 spans 15 amino acids. CDR1 is LGHNA and CDR2 is YNFKEQ in the germline V gene. V dropped 3 bases and J dropped 7 bases, with 15 bases sitting between them. CDR3 bases: TGTGCCAGCAGCCAGGGCGGACGTAAATTCGGGGAGCTGTTTTTT. Its protein is CASSQGGRKFGELFF.

A note on this clonotype: With a much larger clone just one base away, this may be a read error. The chain is built from TRBV6-5 and TRBJ2-3; 11 bases are shared with TRBD2. The CDR3 spans 16 residues. The V gene's germline CDR1 is MNHEY and CDR2 SVGAGI. The chain's CDR3 is CPSSYLLAGGTDTQYF. The CDR3 DNA sequence: TGTCCCAGCAGTTACTTACTAGCGGGGGGCACAGATACGCAGTATTTT.

This clonotype was counted ten times or more. The chain has TRBV7-2 and TRBJ1-5; D not certain. CDR1 and CDR2 from the germline V gene are SGHTA and FQGNSA. V was cut by 2 bases and J by 7 bases, with 9 bases left in between. The CDR3 is 13 residues long. CDR3 in amino acids: CASSLRVRQPQHF. The CDR3 region has the DNA TGTGCCAGCAGCTTAAGGGTCCGGCAGCCCCAGCATTTT.

This clonotype came up many times. The V and J genes are TRBV20-1 and TRBJ1-5; D possibly corresponds to TRBD1 (5 bases). The CDR3 totals 14 residues. Germline V gene lookup returns CDR1 DFQATT and CDR2 SNEGSKA (reference sequence). The ends were cut back, 0 bases at V and 6 bases at J, with 12 bases in the middle. CDR3 sequence: CSARDPRDGQPQHF. The CDR3 DNA sequence: TGCAGTGCTAGAGATCCCAGGGATGGTCAGCCCCAGCATTTT.

This clonotype was observed many times. The rearrangement links TRBV19 to TRBJ2-7, with no clear D. CDR1 and CDR2 from the germline V gene are LNHDA and SQIVND (reference sequence). The CDR3 is 15 residues long. V was clipped by 6 bases and J by 5 bases, with 20 bases between them. CDR3 sequence reads: CASSTGRSRTDEQYF. DNA for the CDR3: TGTGCCAGTAGCACCGGACGGAGCAGGACCGACGAGCAGTACTTC.

This clonotype was recorded at least ten times. The chain has TRBV12-3 or TRBV12-4 and TRBJ2-5; 16 nucleotides line up with TRBD2. The CDR3 extends over 17 amino acids. V lost 6 bases and J lost 2; bases outside the gene matches: 6. The CDR3: CASRPTGLAGGQETQYF. Here the CDR3 DNA reads TGTGCCAGCAGACCAACGGGACTAGCGGGGGGGCAAGAGACCCAGTACTTC.

The chain couples TRBV28 to TRBJ2-7; no clear D. The CDR3 runs to 14 residues. V was cut by 5 bases and J by 0 bases, with 11 bases left in between. CDR1 and CDR2 (germline): MDHEN, SYDVKM. The CDR3 DNA reads TGTGCCAGCAGTGCCCCGGACGGCTCCTACGAGCAGTACGTC. This sequence encodes CASSAPDGSYEQYV.

In this sample, this clonotype turned up many times. The chain recombines TRBV20-1 with TRBJ2-1, with 9 bases lining up with TRBD2. The CDR3 runs 14 residues. After removal of 2 bases from V and 4 bases from J, the junction contained 3 bases not matched to a gene. Looked up from germline, CDR1 is DFQATT and CDR2 is SNEGSKA (reference sequence). CDR3 loop: CSARLAGPYNEQFF. CDR3 DNA: TGCAGTGCTAGACTAGCGGGGCCTTACAATGAGCAGTTCTTC.